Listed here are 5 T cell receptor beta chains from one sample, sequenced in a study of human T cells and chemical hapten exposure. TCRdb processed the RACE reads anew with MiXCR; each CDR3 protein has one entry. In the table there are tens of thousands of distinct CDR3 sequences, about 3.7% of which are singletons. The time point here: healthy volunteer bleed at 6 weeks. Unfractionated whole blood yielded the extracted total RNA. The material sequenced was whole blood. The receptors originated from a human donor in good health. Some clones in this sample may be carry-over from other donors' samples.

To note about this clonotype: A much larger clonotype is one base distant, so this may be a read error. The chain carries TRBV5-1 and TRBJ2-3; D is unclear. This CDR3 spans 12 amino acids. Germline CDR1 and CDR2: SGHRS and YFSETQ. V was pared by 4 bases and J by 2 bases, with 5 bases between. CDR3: CASSMNTDTQYF. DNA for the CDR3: TGCGCCAGCAGCATGAACACAGATACGCAGTATTTT.

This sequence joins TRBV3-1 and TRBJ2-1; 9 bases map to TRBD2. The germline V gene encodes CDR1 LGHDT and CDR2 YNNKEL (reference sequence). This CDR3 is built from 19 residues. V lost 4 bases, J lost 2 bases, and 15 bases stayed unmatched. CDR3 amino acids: CASSLLGVAGDLAYNEQFF. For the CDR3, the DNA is TGTGCCAGCAGCCTTTTGGGAGTAGCGGGAGATCTCGCCTACAATGAGCAGTTCTTC.

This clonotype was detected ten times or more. The CDR3 DNA reads as TGTGCCAGCAGCCCGAGACTAGCGGGAGGCCTGAGCACAGATACGCAGTATTTT. Amino acid sequence: CASSPRLAGGLSTDTQYF. The rearrangement joins TRBV11-2 to TRBJ2-3, with 13 nucleotides matching TRBD2. The V and J ends lost 5 bases and 0 bases, in that order; junction bases with no gene match: 8. Germline V gene data show CDR1 as SGHAT and CDR2 as FQNNGV. The CDR3 covers 18 residues.

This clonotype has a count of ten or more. The CDR3 reads CASSRQEYGGYTF. The CDR3 DNA reads as TGTGCCAGCTCACGGCAGGAATACGGCGGCTACACCTTC. The V gene is TRBV18, the J gene TRBJ1-2; no clear D gene. The length of the CDR3 is 13 residues. The germline V gene encodes CDR1 KGHSH and CDR2 LQKENI. V lost 4 bases and J 8 bases, leaving 14 bases between the germline ends. Full variable domain (outside the CDR3, taken from reference TRBV18 and TRBJ1-2): NAGVMQNPRHLVRRRGQEARLRCSPMKGHSHVYWYRQLPEEGLKFMVYLQKENIIDESGMPKERFSAEFPKEGPSILRIQQVVRGDSAAYFCASSRQEYGGYTFGSGTRLTVV.

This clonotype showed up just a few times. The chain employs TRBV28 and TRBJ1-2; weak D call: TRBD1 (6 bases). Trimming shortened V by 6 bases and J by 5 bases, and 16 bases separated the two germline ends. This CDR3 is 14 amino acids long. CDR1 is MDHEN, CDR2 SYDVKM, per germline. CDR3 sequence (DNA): TGTGCCAGCAGAGACGCAGGGGAGGGGTATGGCTACACCTTC. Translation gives CASRDAGEGYGYTF.